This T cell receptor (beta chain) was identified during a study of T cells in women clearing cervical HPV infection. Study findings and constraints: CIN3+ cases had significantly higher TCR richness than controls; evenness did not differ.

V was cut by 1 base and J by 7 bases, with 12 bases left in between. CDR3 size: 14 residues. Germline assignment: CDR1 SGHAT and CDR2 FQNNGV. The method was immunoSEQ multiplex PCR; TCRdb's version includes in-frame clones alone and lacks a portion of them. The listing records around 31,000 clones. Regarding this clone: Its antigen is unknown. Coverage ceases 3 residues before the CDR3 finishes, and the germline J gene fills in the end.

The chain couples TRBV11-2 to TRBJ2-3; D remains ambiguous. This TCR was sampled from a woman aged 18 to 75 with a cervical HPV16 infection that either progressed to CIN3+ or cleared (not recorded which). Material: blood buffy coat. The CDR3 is CASSLVDSLNTQYF. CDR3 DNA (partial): TGTGCCAGCAGCTTAGTGGATAGCCTGAATACG.